The sequence of this T cell receptor (beta chain) was determined in a study of cytomegalovirus exposure and HLA in healthy donors. At the level of the study: Counted in an early data release were some 81 million unique TCRs from HLA-typed donors.

Germline-derived CDR1 and CDR2 are GTSNPN and SVGIG (reference sequence). V was cut by 0 bases and J by 3 bases, with 14 bases left in between. This CDR3 has 15 residues. The primer mix had 60 Vbeta and 13 Jbeta primers. Here immunoSEQ multiplex PCR was the method, and the copy in TCRdb shows in-frame clones only, minus some. The sample totals 150,000 to 200,000 clones. Regarding this clone: Its specificity is not known.

Study-level points and caveats: For most TCR beta V segments, an earlier analysis put the productive rate at about 90% or about 30% of the time. Certain sequence variants were highly shared and formed a cluster, and this cluster was likely a sequencing artifact. A later analysis linked 16,951 TCR beta sequences to HLA alleles at 0.05 false discovery rate.

The chain is built from TRBV30 and TRBJ1-2, with D possibly being TRBD1 (5 bases). The material sequenced was PBMCs. The clonotype was recovered from a woman between 18 and 29 years old in good health and CMV-seropositive. Written as DNA, the CDR3 is TGTGCCTGGAGTGTTATGGGGGGGTTGTACTATGGCTACACCTTC. It specifies CAWSVMGGLYYGYTF.